This T cell receptor (beta chain) derives from a study of CD8 T cells in Susac syndrome. The germline V gene encodes CDR1 SGHRS and CDR2 YFSETQ. V lost 5 bases and J lost 0; bases outside the gene matches: 10. The CDR3 is 17 residues long. An amount of RNA that ranged from about 0.45 to 1 ug was reverse transcribed with random hexamers. MiXCR was run by TCRdb on the immunoSEQ multiplex PCR reads, yielding one entry per CDR3 protein. Counted here are approximately 270,000 distinct CDR3 sequences, 85% to 95% occurring once; the ten biggest clones make up 0.065% to 0.08%. Patients with stable or active relapsing-remitting disease, all of them treatment-naive, made up the multiple sclerosis controls.

The source material was CD4+ T cells from PBMCs. The chain carries TRBV5-1 and TRBJ2-1; 8 bases align to TRBD2. This TCR derives from a human donor with multiple sclerosis. The CDR3 spells CASRSLLAGGSYNEQFF. The CDR3 nucleotides read TGCGCCAGCAGGTCCCTCCTGGCGGGGGGCTCCTACAATGAGCAGTTCTTC.